This T cell receptor beta chain was sequenced during a study of blood T cells in healthy people across ages. Broader study findings: Unsorted PBMC material precluded a definitive naive versus antigen-experienced comparison. Estimates of diversity drawn from one million T cells were considered underestimates.

As concerns this clonotype: Its specificity is unknown.

The CDR3 is 15 amino acids. Germline V gene lookup returns CDR1 MDHEN and CDR2 SYDVKM. Together with a sample-barcoded 5' primer, a J-beta primer mix was included in a second PCR lasting roughly 7 to 11 cycles. TCRdb redid the calling of the 5' RACE reads with MiXCR, one entry per CDR3 protein. The sample yields 730,000 or so distinct CDR3 sequences, about 43% seen once. The rearrangement joins TRBV28 to TRBJ2-4; 8 positions match TRBD2. Judging by the DNA end, TRBJ2-7 fits better; the J call may be wrong. This receptor was identified in a man older than 75 in good health. What was sequenced was blood. CDR3 protein: CASSFNIAGNYEQYF. CDR3 sequence (DNA): TGTGCCAGCAGTTTCAATATAGCGGGAAACTACGAGCAGTACTTC.